This TCR beta chain originates from a study of blood T cell repertoires in COVID-19. The table lists this clone with a few counts. As handled by the study authors: How many nucleated cells were present was estimated from reference gene primer amplification. Using immunoSEQ multiplex PCR, the repertoire was profiled, and TCRdb retains in-frame clones only, with some absent. V, J and clone size were drawn from that table, and D and trimming were deduced from the DNA. The top ten hold 5.5% to 7% of the sample, which has 70,000 to 90,000 clones, 86% seen once. The germline V and J ends were trimmed by 5 bases and 0 bases, with 8 bases remaining between them. Germline V gene sequence: CDR1 SGHNT, CDR2 YENEEA. The CDR3 spans 14 residues.

This clonotype was obtained from a man older than 75 with COVID-19, enrolled during active disease. V usage is TRBV11-3 and J usage is TRBJ1-5; the D gene is possibly TRBD1 (6 bases). Sequenced sample: peripheral blood. The CDR3 bases are TGTGCCAGCAGCGCACAGGGTAGCAATCAGCCCCAGCATTTT. This translates into CASSAQGSNQPQHF.